These T cell receptor beta chains were read from a single sample in a study of cytomegalovirus exposure and HLA in healthy donors. TCRdb's copy holds only in-frame clones and misses some; the assay was immunoSEQ multiplex PCR. The sample carries tens of thousands of clones, around 78% recorded once. Specimen: PBMCs. The receptors come from a man younger than 35 in good health and CMV-seropositive. Both conserved end residues are part of each CDR3. D genes are given only for firm matches.

J gene	D gene	V gene	CDR3 protein
TRBJ2-2	TRBD2	TRBV5-4	CASSPGLAGLGGELFF
TRBJ2-7	TRBD1	TRBV29-1	CSVELAGGGYEQYF
TRBJ1-2	-	TRBV6-5	CASSSGTGTKYGYTF
TRBJ2-7	TRBD2	TRBV28	CASNEGLAVIYEQYF
TRBJ2-7	-	TRBV29-1	CSVEGRGRHEQYF
TRBJ1-1	-	TRBV5-1	CASSLGRGNTEAFF
TRBJ1-2	-	TRBV28	CASSLTANYGYTF
TRBJ1-2	TRBD1	TRBV5-4	CASSLAGTVYGYTF
TRBJ2-3	TRBD2	TRBV5-1	CASSFSGVLTDTQYF
TRBJ2-3	TRBD2	TRBV10-1	CASSLLAGVPDTQYF
TRBJ1-1	TRBD1	TRBV6-5	CASSRTGGDTEAFF
TRBJ2-7	-	TRBV9	CASSVGGPGYEQYF
TRBJ2-7	TRBD2	TRBV29-1	CSVIAGGSYEQYF
TRBJ1-1	TRBD1	TRBV28	CASSFAQGRTEAFF
TRBJ2-1	-	TRBV19	CASSVTTYNEQFF
TRBJ2-1	-	TRBV14	CASSQVGGLTYNEQFF
TRBJ1-4	TRBD1	TRBV7-9	CASSLQGAVEKLFF
TRBJ2-7	-	TRBV6-1	CASSEAEGAKLYEQYF
TRBJ1-5	TRBD1	TRBV9	CASSEGQGSRPQHF
TRBJ1-5	TRBD1	TRBV27	CASSAGQVYQPQHF
TRBJ2-7	-	TRBV28	CASSLIGQPYEQYF
TRBJ1-5	-	TRBV10-3	CAISELDGQPQHF
TRBJ2-7	-	TRBV2	CASSEPQGKYF
TRBJ1-1	-	TRBV23-1	CASSQSPGVEAFF
TRBJ2-7	-	TRBV5-8	CASSHTGSRLYEQYF
TRBJ1-5	TRBD1	TRBV28	CASRYRGSSNQPQHF
TRBJ2-7	-	TRBV2	CASSSTPRSYEQYF
TRBJ1-3	TRBD1	TRBV2	CASEGTGGGYRNTIYF
TRBJ2-7	-	TRBV27	CASSLSRGPGYEQYF
TRBJ1-2	-	TRBV28	CASSFRGFNYGYTF
TRBJ2-1	TRBD2	TRBV7-6	CASSSGLAGARSNEQFF
TRBJ1-1	-	TRBV19	CASKKHERTEAFF
TRBJ2-7	-	TRBV13	CASSLLRYEQYF
TRBJ2-5	-	TRBV4-2	CASSHDLWREETQYF
TRBJ2-3	TRBD2	TRBV6-1	CASRHLAGGQDTQYF
TRBJ1-2	TRBD1	TRBV14	CASSQGQGGGYGYTF
TRBJ1-1	TRBD1	TRBV9	CASSVGDSPKFSSQNTEAFF
TRBJ2-7	TRBD1	TRBV10-3	CAISESRGHYEQYF
TRBJ2-3	TRBD2	TRBV11-3	CASSSGTSGTDTQYF
TRBJ1-1	-	TRBV10-3	CAISDRDRGTEAFF
TRBJ2-2	TRBD2	TRBV11-2	CASNPGSGSPGELFF
TRBJ2-1	-	TRBV6-5	CASRSTGIEQFF
TRBJ2-5	-	TRBV6-5	CASSYSQLSGTQYF
TRBJ2-7	-	TRBV11-2	CASSLTRSYEQYF
TRBJ2-6	TRBD1	TRBV29-1	CSVSGGSGANVLTF
TRBJ1-4	-	TRBV28	CASSLTQTNEKLFF
TRBJ2-7	-	TRBV4-1	CASSQIFTSSEQYF
TRBJ1-5	-	TRBV28	CASSFRQAFDQPQHF
TRBJ2-2	-	TRBV5-1	CASSSTSSELFF
TRBJ2-7	TRBD2	TRBV2	CASSPPGRGSYEQYF
TRBJ2-7	-	TRBV28	CASSLSSQGFISYEQYF
TRBJ2-2	TRBD2	TRBV18	CASSPRGLAVTGELFF
TRBJ1-5	-	TRBV5-1	CASSLRGARPQHF
TRBJ2-2	-	TRBV5-1	CASSWDGGTGELFF
TRBJ2-7	-	TRBV2	CASSKTSRTSSYEQYF
TRBJ1-2	TRBD1	TRBV7-9	CASSLGTGGYGYTF
TRBJ1-1	TRBD1	TRBV5-1	CASSSTGDGTEAFF
TRBJ1-1	TRBD1	TRBV5-1	CASSLGTGVLNTEAFF
TRBJ2-1	-	TRBV4-1	CASSHQGRGEQFF